This T cell receptor beta chain was found in a study of T cells in Graves' hyperthyroidism and ophthalmopathy. Hyperthyroidism was newly diagnosed in patients aged 18 to 65 (duration under 2 months). From more than 8 ml of fresh peripheral blood, PBMCs were isolated. Findings of the study overall: Ophthalmopathy, as predicted by the model, came a median about seven months after the prediction.

The investigators amplified TCR beta CDR3 regions from RNA transcripts. RT-PCR in the first round (using the HTBI primer set) targeted the TCR CDR3. Via MiXCR, TCRdb re-called the multiplex PCR reads, giving one row per CDR3 protein. The repertoire holds about 560,000 distinct CDR3 sequences, with approximately 14% as singletons. The V end lost 6 bases, the J end lost 4 bases, and 19 bases lay between the germline ends. Germline CDR1 SQVTM, CDR2 ANQGSEA. CDR3 size: 14 residues. Concerning this clonotype itself: As yet, its antigen is unknown.

The sample was blood. The gene calls are TRBV29-1 and TRBJ2-7, with no clear D. This sequence was found in a woman in her thirties or forties with Graves' hyperthyroidism. CDR3 coding DNA: TGCAGCGTGGCCGGGCTAGAAGCTATATACGAGCAGTACTTC. It codes for CSVAGLEAIYEQYF.